A single sample is the source of the 28 T cell receptor beta chains below, sequenced in a study of control samples from healthy donors and cancer patients. Libraries were prepared by immunoSEQ multiplex PCR; TCRdb keeps only in-frame clonotypes and omits some of them. In the table there are under 80,000 clones, approximately 94% of which are singletons. The sequenced sample was blood. The source of these receptors is a woman in her twenties or thirties in good health.

The gene calls are TRBV23-1 and TRBJ2-1; TRBD1 matches 7 bases. TRBV23-1 is an ORF for which the function is uncertain. Trimming took 2 bases from V and 5 from J; bases not matched to a gene: 12. This CDR3 spans 17 amino acids. Here the CDR3 reads CASSQGSRDRVHNEQFF. The CDR3 nucleotides read TGCGCCAGCAGTCAAGGGTCTAGAGACAGGGTCCACAATGAGCAGTTCTTC.

This chain uses TRBV19 with TRBJ1-5, with TRBD1 identical over 8 bases. Germline V gene data show CDR1 as LNHDA and CDR2 as SQIVND (reference sequence). This CDR3 contains 14 residues. The junction had 5 bases not matched to a gene; V was cut back by 8 bases and J by 2 bases. CDR3 sequence: CASGEQGGNQPQHF. The CDR3 coding sequence is TGTGCCAGTGGGGAACAGGGGGGCAATCAGCCCCAGCATTTT.

The chain couples TRBV5-4 to TRBJ2-6; D is unclear. There are 14 residues in the CDR3. The V gene lost 7 bases and the J gene lost 4 bases, with 12 bases spanning the gap. Germline V gives CDR1 SGHNT, CDR2 YYREEE (reference sequence). CDR3 bases: TGTGCCAGCCGCCGGGCTGAGGGGGCCAACGTCCTGACTTTC. It translates to CASRRAEGANVLTF.

The rearrangement joins TRBV5-1 to TRBJ2-7; D is uncertain. CDR3 length: 12 residues. Trimming removed 0 bases at V and 5 bases at J, with 6 bases between. Germline CDR1 and CDR2: SGHRS and YFSETQ. CDR3 DNA: TGCGCCAGCAGCTTGGCTGGCAACGAGCAGTACTTC. Amino acid sequence: CASSLAGNEQYF.

The rearrangement uses TRBV7-9 and TRBJ1-2, with TRBD1 identical over 9 bases. After removal of 5 bases from V and 4 bases from J, the junction contained 8 bases not matched to a gene. CDR1 is SEHNR and CDR2 is FQNEAQ in the germline V gene (reference sequence). This CDR3 is 15 amino acids long. The CDR3 loop is CASSRQTGGSYGYTF. The CDR3 DNA reads TGTGCCAGCAGCCGCCAAACAGGGGGCAGCTATGGCTACACCTTC.

This clone was detected only once. The rearrangement joins TRBV28 to TRBJ1-1, with D uncertain. This CDR3 contains 13 residues. Germline CDR1 MDHEN, CDR2 SYDVKM. Trimming shortened V by 5 bases and J by 1 base, and 8 bases separated the two germline ends. The CDR3 DNA is TGTGCCAGCAGTCTCACACAGAACACTGAAGCTTTCTTT. It specifies CASSLTQNTEAFF.

The V call is TRBV11-3, the J call TRBJ1-2; D uncertain. Germline V gene sequence: CDR1 SGHNT, CDR2 YENEEA. V dropped 0 bases and J dropped 5 bases, with 10 bases sitting between them. CDR3 length: 14 amino acids. The CDR3, as DNA: TGTGCCAGCAGCTTAGATGGGAAAGGGTATGGCTACACCTTC. Amino acid sequence: CASSLDGKGYGYTF.

The chain is built from TRBV5-1 and TRBJ1-1; D unclear. The CDR3 extends over 14 amino acids. V lost 5 bases and J 1 base, leaving 12 bases between the germline ends. Germline V CDR1 and CDR2: SGHRS, YFSETQ. CDR3 nucleotide sequence: TGCGCCAGCAGGGAGGTGGTCTCGAACACTGAAGCTTTCTTT. As protein: CASREVVSNTEAFF. Full variable domain (outside the CDR3, taken from reference TRBV5-1 and TRBJ1-1): KAGVTQTPRYLIKTRGQQVTLSCSPISGHRSVSWYQQTPGQGLQFLFEYFSETQRNKGNFPGRFSGRQFSNSRSEMNVSTLELGDSALYLCASREVVSNTEAFFGQGTRLTVV.

The count of this clone is one. V gene TRBV5-1 combines with J gene TRBJ1-1; TRBD1 aligns across 10 bases. The CDR3 has 13 residues. CDR1 is SGHRS, CDR2 YFSETQ, per germline. V lost 3 bases, J lost 8 bases, and 4 bases stayed unmatched. The CDR3 region is CASSSGTGEEAFF. The CDR3 DNA is TGCGCCAGCAGCTCCGGGACAGGGGAGGAAGCTTTCTTT.

The chain couples TRBV25-1 to TRBJ1-4; D gene uncertain. CDR1 is MGHDK, CDR2 SYGVNS, per germline. V lost 1 base to trimming and J lost 10 bases, with 7 bases between them. The CDR3 extends over 12 amino acids. CDR3 residues: CASSESFGKLFF. The CDR3 DNA follows: TGTGCCAGCAGTGAATCATTTGGAAAACTGTTTTTT.

CDR3 region: CASSLGTGYGYTF. DNA of the CDR3: TGTGCCAGCAGTTTAGGCACGGGATATGGCTACACCTTC. This chain connects TRBV27 to TRBJ1-2; D not certain. Trimming shortened V by 2 bases and J by 5 bases, and 9 bases separated the two germline ends. The germline V gene has CDR1 MNHEY and CDR2 SMNVEV (reference sequence). The length of the CDR3 is 13 residues.

The chain couples TRBV27 to TRBJ2-2; either TRBD1 or TRBD2 may fit D (5 bases each). The CDR3 runs 13 residues. V lost 0 bases, J lost 7 bases, and 6 bases lay in between. Germline V gives CDR1 MNHEY, CDR2 SMNVEV (reference sequence). CDR3 residues: CASSLSGVGELFF. DNA of the CDR3: TGTGCCAGCAGTTTATCGGGGGTCGGGGAGCTGTTTTTT.

The rearrangement links TRBV7-9 to TRBJ1-1, with 9 bases fitting TRBD1. The CDR3 totals 16 residues. V lost 1 base and J lost 0; bases outside the gene matches: 3. Germline V gene lookup returns CDR1 SEHNR and CDR2 FQNEAQ (reference sequence). In nucleotides, the CDR3 is TGTGCCAGCAGCTTAGGACGGACAGGGGTGAACACTGAAGCTTTCTTT. Protein: CASSLGRTGVNTEAFF.

This clone was counted only a few times. The chain joins TRBV27 to TRBJ1-1; the match to TRBD1 covers 9 bases. The CDR3 spans 14 residues. V was pared by 6 bases and J by 7 bases, with 9 bases of the junction left unmatched. CDR1 and CDR2 from the germline V gene are MNHEY and SMNVEV (reference sequence). The CDR3 protein is CASRYAQGAVEAFF. CDR3 DNA sequence: TGTGCCAGCAGATATGCACAGGGGGCTGTTGAAGCTTTCTTT.

This clone was picked up one time. The rearrangement links TRBV2 to TRBJ2-1; possibly TRBD1 for D (5 bases). The CDR3 covers 15 residues. Trimming shortened V by 2 bases and J by 0 bases, and 8 bases separated the two germline ends. Germline-derived CDR1 and CDR2 are SNHLY and FYNNEI. Written as DNA, the CDR3 is TGTGCCAGCAGTGAACAGGGAAGCTCCTACAATGAGCAGTTCTTC. Its protein product is CASSEQGSSYNEQFF.

Turning to this clone: One end of the junction does not line up with germline, which may come from a read error. This rearrangement joins TRBV6-5 to TRBJ2-5; D perhaps matches TRBD2 (8 bases). This CDR3 has 15 amino acids. Germline V gene lookup returns CDR1 MNHEY and CDR2 SVGAGI. CDR3 region: CATGGDRSAQKTQYF. The CDR3 bases are TGTGCCACCGGGGGGGACAGAAGTGCCCAAAAGACCCAGTACTTC.

CDR3 coding DNA: TGTGCCAGCAGCTTAGATCGTGCAGGGCAAACTTTCTGGAGGGCCAACGTCCTGACTTTC. Amino acids: CASSLDRAGQTFWRANVLTF. This chain links TRBV11-2 with TRBJ2-6, with a weak D call TRBD1 (5 bases). The length of the CDR3 is 20 residues. Germline V gene sequence: CDR1 SGHAT, CDR2 FQNNGV. V was pared by 0 bases and J by 5 bases, with 23 bases between.

The V call is TRBV27, the J call TRBJ1-2; D is ambiguous. Germline loops: CDR1 MNHEY, CDR2 SMNVEV (reference sequence). Trimming pared 0 bases from V and 8 bases from J, leaving 13 bases between. The CDR3 extends over 14 amino acids. CDR3 sequence reads: CASSLSPGVAGYTF. CDR3 nucleotides: TGTGCCAGCAGTTTATCCCCCGGGGTCGCGGGCTACACCTTC.

The chain links TRBV27 to TRBJ1-1; D gene uncertain. CDR3 length: 14 residues. V dropped 6 bases and J dropped 4 bases, with 15 bases sitting between them. Germline-derived CDR1 and CDR2 are MNHEY and SMNVEV (reference sequence). The CDR3 nucleotides read TGTGCCAGCAGCCGGGGAGGGATGGGCACTGAAGCTTTCTTT. Residues: CASSRGGMGTEAFF.

The rearrangement uses TRBV18 and TRBJ2-2; D not certain. CDR1 and CDR2 from the germline V gene are KGHSH and LQKENI. V dropped 2 bases and J dropped 2 bases, with 6 bases sitting between them. CDR3 length equals 14 residues. DNA for the CDR3: TGTGCCAGCTCACCAGCCCGAAACACCGGGGAGCTGTTTTTT. As protein: CASSPARNTGELFF.

The chain combines TRBV30 with TRBJ1-2; a possible D gene is TRBD1 (5 bases). This CDR3 is built from 13 residues. V was clipped by 8 bases and J by 0 bases, with 13 bases between them. The germline V gene has CDR1 GTSNPN and CDR2 SVGIG (reference sequence). This CDR3 is CAGRTRTNYGYTF. The CDR3 DNA reads as TGTGCCGGAAGGACACGAACTAACTATGGCTACACCTTC.

CDR3 amino acids: CASSQVVQGSTEAFF. For the CDR3, the DNA is TGTGCCAGCAGCCAAGTTGTGCAGGGAAGTACTGAAGCTTTCTTT. The chain links TRBV3-1 (or the pseudogene TRBV3-2) to TRBJ1-1, with a weak D call TRBD1 (5 bases). The CDR3 is 15 amino acids. The V and J ends lost 1 base and 5 bases respectively, with 14 bases between them. Germline assignment: CDR1 LGHDT and CDR2 YNNKEL (reference sequence).

This clone was picked up one time. The chain's CDR3 is CASSRAWGEVPLHF. CDR3 coding DNA: TGTGCCAGCAGCCGGGCTTGGGGGGAAGTGCCCCTCCACTTT. The chain carries TRBV14 and TRBJ1-6; D perhaps matches TRBD1 (5 bases). V was cut by 4 bases and J by 13 bases, with 17 bases left in between. Germline CDR1 and CDR2: SGHDN and FVKESK. The CDR3 has 14 residues.

In DNA form, the CDR3 reads TGTGCCAGCAGCCTAACCACATCCCTCCACTTT. Encoded protein: CASSLTTSLHF. The rearrangement links TRBV12-3 or TRBV12-4 to TRBJ1-6; D is unclear. The V end lost 6 bases, the J end lost 14 bases, and 11 bases lay between the germline ends. There are 11 residues in the CDR3.

There are a few counts of this clone. The gene calls are TRBV4-1 and TRBJ1-4, with D unresolved. This CDR3 spans 17 amino acids. CDR1 and CDR2 from the germline V gene are MGHRA and YSYEKL. Deletions cut 0 bases from V and 0 bases from J, with 11 bases between. The CDR3 loop reads CASSQDPQPSTNEKLFF. In nucleotides, the CDR3 is TGCGCCAGCAGCCAAGACCCCCAACCCTCAACTAATGAAAAACTGTTTTTT.

The rearrangement uses TRBV5-1 and TRBJ2-1; 9 bases map to TRBD2. This CDR3 spans 13 amino acids. V lost 4 bases, J lost 6 bases, and 2 bases stayed unmatched. The germline V gene encodes CDR1 SGHRS and CDR2 YFSETQ. The CDR3 DNA is TGCGCCAGCAGCCCGGGACTAGCCAATGAGCAGTTCTTC. Translating gives CASSPGLANEQFF.

The V and J genes are TRBV19 and TRBJ1-3; D might be TRBD1 (5 bases). The CDR3 is 14 amino acids. Trimming left V 9 bases short and J 0 bases short, with 12 bases between. Per the germline V gene, CDR1 is LNHDA and CDR2 is SQIVND (reference sequence). CDR3 DNA sequence: TGTGCCAGCCATACAGGTGACTCTGGAAACACCATATATTTT. Encoded protein: CASHTGDSGNTIYF.

The chain is built from TRBV12-3 or TRBV12-4 and TRBJ2-2; D is ambiguous. CDR3 length: 12 residues. The V and J ends lost 3 bases and 2 bases respectively, with 1 base between them. The CDR3 is CASSFNTGELFF. As DNA, the CDR3 is TGTGCCAGCAGTTTCAACACCGGGGAGCTGTTTTTT.